Shown below are 26 T cell receptor beta chains from a single sample sequenced in a study of blood T cell repertoires in COVID-19. Assay used: immunoSEQ multiplex PCR; TCRdb lists only in-frame clones, some missing. The sample lists more than 200,000 clones; approximately 86% were seen once. Sequenced sample: peripheral blood. The receptors were sampled from a man aged 25 to 40 with active or convalescent COVID-19.

The chain couples TRBV12-3 or TRBV12-4 to TRBJ1-4; D unclear. Trimming stripped 3 bases from V and 8 bases from J, with 10 bases between. The CDR3 loop spans 13 amino acids. DNA for the CDR3: TGTGCCAGCAGTTTTCAGGCGGGGGAAAAACTGTTTTTT. Translating gives CASSFQAGEKLFF.

The genes are TRBV5-4 and TRBJ1-3; D remains ambiguous. The CDR3 loop spans 14 amino acids. Trimming shortened V by 2 bases and J by 1 base, and 7 bases separated the two germline ends. CDR1 is SGHNT and CDR2 is YYREEE in the germline V gene (reference sequence). CDR3 DNA: TGTGCCAGCAGCTTAGACTCTTCTGGAAACACCATATATTTT. This sequence encodes CASSLDSSGNTIYF.

This sequence joins TRBV18 and TRBJ1-2, with 7 bases lining up with TRBD1. Germline V gene sequence: CDR1 KGHSH, CDR2 LQKENI. With 5 bases clipped from V and 5 bases from J, the junction kept 14 bases outside the gene matches. The CDR3 covers 16 residues. In DNA, the CDR3 is TGTGCCAGCTCATCAAGGACAGGTGCATTGGTATATGGCTACACCTTC. It yields the protein CASSSRTGALVYGYTF.

This clone was seen a single time. This rearrangement joins TRBV5-1 to TRBJ2-6; 10 bases fit TRBD2. V dropped 1 base and J dropped 0; count of bases not matched to a gene: 13. The CDR3 totals 21 residues. In germline, CDR1 is SGHRS, CDR2 YFSETQ. The CDR3 loop reads CASSLRVAGGNKYSGANVLTF. The CDR3, as DNA: TGCGCCAGCAGCTTGCGAGTAGCGGGGGGAAACAAATACTCTGGGGCCAACGTCCTGACTTTC.

This clone appeared once. V is TRBV19 and J is TRBJ2-5; 12 bases fit TRBD2. V lost 5 bases to trimming and J lost 5 bases; unmatched junction nucleotides: 9. CDR1 is LNHDA and CDR2 is SQIVND in the germline V gene (reference sequence). The CDR3 extends over 16 amino acids. The CDR3 nucleotides are TGTGCCAGTAGTGTTTCTAGCGGGGGGGCTCGTGAGACCCAGTACTTC. Encoded protein: CASSVSSGGARETQYF.

CDR3 region: CASSEWSSPQETQYF. The CDR3 bases are TGTGCCAGCAGTGAATGGTCTAGCCCGCAAGAGACCCAGTACTTC. This chain uses TRBV2 with TRBJ2-5, with D tentatively TRBD2 (5 bases). CDR3 length: 15 amino acids. Germline V gene lookup returns CDR1 SNHLY and CDR2 FYNNEI. V was cut by 2 bases and J by 2 bases, with 12 bases left in between.

This clone was picked up one time. This chain links TRBV5-4 with TRBJ2-5; a weak D match, TRBD2 (5 bases). The CDR3 consists of 16 residues. The germline V and J ends were trimmed by 0 bases and 2 bases, with 14 bases remaining between them. Germline V gene data show CDR1 as SGHNT and CDR2 as YYREEE (reference sequence). The CDR3 DNA reads TGTGCCAGCAGCTTGGTTTCGGGTCGGGGACAAGAGACCCAGTACTTC. Protein sequence: CASSLVSGRGQETQYF.

This chain joins TRBV5-6 and TRBJ1-4, with TRBD1 matching over 9 bases. Germline V gene sequence: CDR1 SGHDT, CDR2 YYEEEE. V dropped 4 bases and J dropped 4; count of bases not matched to a gene: 14. This CDR3 has 18 residues. The CDR3 loop is CASSASRGQGFFNEKLFF. CDR3 coding DNA: TGTGCCAGCAGCGCATCCCGGGGACAGGGTTTCTTTAATGAAAAACTGTTTTTT.

The CDR3 DNA follows: TGCAGCGTTGAGCCCAGGGATGAAGCTTTCTTT. It is translated as CSVEPRDEAFF. The V call is TRBV29-1, the J call TRBJ1-1, with D possibly TRBD1 on 5 matching bases. There are 11 residues in the CDR3. V shed 3 bases and J shed 7 bases, with 9 bases lying between them. Per germline, CDR1 SQVTM and CDR2 ANQGSEA.

This clone was counted a single time. This chain connects TRBV6-5 to TRBJ1-5; D gene ambiguous. V was pared by 7 bases and J by 4 bases, with 11 bases between. CDR1 is MNHEY, CDR2 SVGAGI, per germline. The CDR3 loop spans 13 amino acids. CDR3 sequence reads: CASIGLFNQPQHF. In DNA, the CDR3 is TGTGCCAGCATTGGGCTGTTTAATCAGCCCCAGCATTTT.

This chain joins TRBV3-1 (or the pseudogene TRBV3-2) and TRBJ1-6; D ambiguous. Trimming took 0 bases from V and 7 from J, leaving 16 bases between them. Germline loops: CDR1 LGHDT, CDR2 YNNKEL (reference sequence). The CDR3 covers 17 residues. This chain's CDR3 is CASSQDNPRDGNSPLHF. The DNA for the CDR3 is TGTGCCAGCAGCCAAGACAATCCCCGCGACGGGAATTCACCCCTCCACTTT.

The chain has TRBV11-2 and TRBJ2-7, with 8 bases fitting TRBD1. The CDR3 covers 14 residues. The germline CDR1 and CDR2 sequences are SGHAT and FQNNGV. V lost 4 bases, J lost 4 bases, and 6 bases stayed unmatched. CDR3 sequence (DNA): TGTGCCAGCAGCTACACAGGGGGGAAGTACGAGCAGTACTTC. Protein: CASSYTGGKYEQYF.

This clone has more than one count but fewer than ten. The chain uses TRBV6-4 and TRBJ1-1; TRBD1 matches at 8 bases. Looked up from germline, CDR1 is MRHNA and CDR2 is SNTAGT. The CDR3 has 15 amino acids. Trimming took 6 bases from V and 3 from J; bases not matched to a gene: 9. The CDR3 DNA follows: TGTGCCAGCAGAGCCGACAGGGGTTTTGACACTGAAGCTTTCTTT. It yields the protein CASRADRGFDTEAFF.

The chain couples TRBV11-2 to TRBJ1-6; TRBD1 agrees at 7 bases. The CDR3 loop spans 15 amino acids. CDR1 and CDR2 from the germline V gene are SGHAT and FQNNGV. J lost 0 bases, V lost 5 bases, and 1 base had no gene match. CDR3 nucleotide sequence: TGTGCCAGCAGCAGGGACAGCTCCTATAATTCACCCCTCCACTTT. Translated, it gives CASSRDSSYNSPLHF.

V usage is TRBV10-1 and J usage is TRBJ2-7; a weak D match, TRBD1 (5 bases). CDR1 is WNHNN, CDR2 SYGVQD, per germline (reference sequence). CDR3 length: 15 residues. Trimming removed 3 bases from V and 5 bases from J, with 17 bases in between. Written as DNA, the CDR3 is TGCGCCAGCAGTGAAGGTATGACAGTGGGCAACGAGCAGTACTTC. Protein: CASSEGMTVGNEQYF.

The chain links TRBV18 to TRBJ2-1; 12 bases map to TRBD2. CDR1 is KGHSH, CDR2 LQKENI, per germline. J was trimmed by 3 bases and V by 2 bases; bases with no gene match: 8. The CDR3 spans 18 residues. The CDR3: CASSPVPSGGADYNEQFF. The CDR3 DNA reads TGTGCCAGCTCACCAGTGCCTAGCGGGGGGGCGGACTACAATGAGCAGTTCTTC.

The CDR3 reads CASSSPGQNYNEQFF. The CDR3 nucleotides read TGTGCCAGCAGTTCACCGGGACAGAACTACAATGAGCAGTTCTTC. The V call is TRBV7-2, the J call TRBJ2-1, with TRBD1 identical over 7 bases. The V segment lost 6 bases and the J segment 3 bases; nucleotides outside the gene matches: 8. The CDR3 spans 15 residues. CDR1 and CDR2 (germline): SGHTA, FQGNSA.

This sequence joins TRBV29-1 and TRBJ1-1; D gene uncertain. Germline values: CDR1 SQVTM, CDR2 ANQGSEA. The CDR3 sequence is 11 residues long. The CDR3 protein is CVGERNTEAFF. The CDR3 nucleotides are TGCGTCGGAGAGCGGAACACTGAAGCTTTCTTT.

The gene calls are TRBV4-1 and TRBJ2-3, with TRBD2 as a possible D gene (6 bases). This CDR3 comprises 13 residues. Germline V CDR1 and CDR2: MGHRA, YSYEKL. The V end was cut by 2 bases, the J end by 5 bases, with 8 bases between. CDR3 nucleotides: TGCGCCAGCAGCCAATTGGGGGGAGATACGCAGTATTTT. It yields the protein CASSQLGGDTQYF.

J is TRBJ2-5 and V is TRBV11-2, with 9 positions matching TRBD2. This CDR3 region has 15 residues. Trimming removed 1 base from V and 4 bases from J; junction bases left unmatched: 4. In germline, CDR1 is SGHAT, CDR2 FQNNGV. The DNA for the CDR3 is TGTGCCAGCAGCTTAGGGCGGGGGGGCTCAGAGACCCAGTACTTC. It yields the protein CASSLGRGGSETQYF.

This chain joins TRBV7-9 and TRBJ2-7, with TRBD2 matching over 9 bases. Germline CDR1 and CDR2: SEHNR and FQNEAQ (reference sequence). V lost 5 bases to trimming and J lost 2 bases; unmatched junction nucleotides: 10. The CDR3 extends over 16 amino acids. DNA for the CDR3: TGTGCCAGCAGCACGCTAGCGGGGCGAAAACCCTACGAGCAGTACTTC. Its protein is CASSTLAGRKPYEQYF.

The chain recombines TRBV9 with TRBJ1-2; 12 nucleotides match TRBD1. CDR1 is SGDLS, CDR2 YYNGEE, per germline. Unmatched junction bases numbered 13, after V lost 3 bases and J lost 7 bases. The CDR3 length is 17 residues. This CDR3 reads CASSEVGTGGSVSGYTF. CDR3 DNA sequence: TGTGCCAGCAGCGAAGTCGGGACAGGGGGCTCGGTTTCTGGCTACACCTTC.

The genes are TRBV6-4 and TRBJ1-1; D may be TRBD1 (6 bases). Germline lookup yields CDR1 MRHNA and CDR2 SNTAGT. V lost 5 bases and J lost 0, with 7 bases in between. CDR3 length: 13 amino acids. The CDR3 DNA follows: TGTGCCAGCAGTCCAGGGGTGAACACTGAAGCTTTCTTT. Translated, it gives CASSPGVNTEAFF.

The J gene is TRBJ1-6, the V gene TRBV11-2; no clear D gene. This CDR3 region has 11 residues. The V and J ends lost 5 bases and 15 bases respectively, with 11 bases between them. Germline CDR1 reads SGHAT; CDR2 reads FQNNGV. The CDR3 protein is CASSAGNFLHF. The CDR3 coding sequence is TGTGCCAGCAGCGCCGGGAATTTCCTCCACTTT.

There are a few counts of this clone. The chain uses TRBV29-1 and TRBJ2-5; TRBD1 matches at 8 bases. This CDR3 contains 12 residues. The J segment lost 5 bases and the V segment lost 4 bases, leaving 3 bases of the junction unmatched. Looked up from germline, CDR1 is SQVTM and CDR2 is ANQGSEA. CDR3 bases: TGCAGCGTTGGACAGGGGCGGGAGACCCAGTACTTC. It codes for CSVGQGRETQYF.

This chain uses TRBV27 with TRBJ1-5; D not certain. V was pared by 2 bases and J by 8 bases, with 10 bases between. Germline CDR1 and CDR2: MNHEY and SMNVEV (reference sequence). The CDR3 has 13 amino acids. The CDR3 DNA sequence: TGTGCCAGCAGTTTAGAGGGTGTGGAGCCCCAGCATTTT. Translating gives CASSLEGVEPQHF.